This TCR beta chain was captured by sequencing in a study of shared clonotypes between healthy human individuals (dated by TCRdb to 2020 to 2021). For context, the study as a whole: A few men and two women, aged 18 to 49 years, made up the cohort. Libraries were prepared and TCR repertoires were sequenced by different laboratories using diverse techniques, in order to increase sequencing depth and limit assay-specific biases. Between about 0.94 and 8.9 billion PBMCs per donor were obtained by leukapheresis. For each donor, three plates each were used for CD4 naive and CD4 memory, two plates were used for CD8 naive, and one plate was used for CD8 memory. To estimate repertoire size and how much clonotypes are shared between individuals, the study performed deep sequencing of blood TCR repertoires from about five healthy adults. The paper's findings and limits, for the study overall: Naive subsets generally had larger estimated clonotype richness than memory subsets did. Across a few donors, around 5.4% of naive CD4, over 3% of naive CD8, about 2.3% of memory CD4, and 0.4% to 0.45% of memory CD8 clonotypes were shared. Pairwise subsampling indicated that sequencing depth was expected to affect the degree of clonotype sharing among donors. Compared with non-shared clonotypes, clonotypes shared by all four sorted-subset donors had higher generation probabilities. Rarefaction of sorted-subset datasets indicated incomplete sequencing despite the large sequencing depth. Because the study included a small number of donors, the genetic and exposure-history diversity represented was limited. Sampling was restricted to blood, and TCR repertoires in tissues likely differ from the TCR repertoires found in blood.

This clone was seen just once. Its antigen is not yet known. No much larger clone exists at a distance of one base, and base qualities are not known. For the CD8 naive samples, CD45RO-negative cells were positively selected for CCR7, yielding a CD45RA+CCR7+ population from which TemRA cells were excluded. The donors were healthy, HIV-negative adults with no recently reported acute infections or vaccinations. Only Caucasian adults living in Nashville, Tennessee, USA were represented among the donors. Blood was collected by leukapheresis, and PBMCs were isolated by Ficoll-Histopaque density gradient centrifugation and then cryopreserved in liquid nitrogen vapor phase. Analytical flow cytometry was used to check the purity and quantity of each magnetically sorted T cell population. Genomic DNA was isolated from each sorted fraction and quantified by UV absorbance on a Nanodrop 2000c. Using the deep immunoSEQ assay, multiplex PCR amplified TCR CDR3 regions from genomic DNA. Genomic DNA extracted from each cell subset was distributed evenly over all wells of several immunoSEQ 96-well plates, and each plate served as one replicate. For sorted subsets, about 200 ng genomic DNA, equal to 30,000 or so T cell genomes, was loaded into each replicate PCR. Purified libraries were measured with a Qubit 3.0 fluorometer, size-checked on a Bioanalyzer 2100, and measured again with the KAPA Library Quantification kit. Every immunoSEQ 96-well plate was sequenced on a separate single-read 150-cycle Illumina NextSeq 550 flow cell. The authors' analysis ran thus. Because the immunoSEQ output held only junctional sequences and lacked quality scores, the filtering could not match the filtering applied to full-length reads. Sequences were annotated with PyIR, a Python wrapper for IgBLAST v1.9, and V/J genes and CDR3 were assigned using IMGT germline references. Reads with weak V/J assignments (E-value above 1e-6), missing CDR3, stop codons, out-of-frame junctions, or ambiguous translated residues were removed. A V3J clonotype was defined by an identical inferred V gene, J gene, and CDR3 amino acid sequence. Percentage overlap between repertoires was computed as shared unique clonotypes divided by the size of the smaller repertoire. Richness of each repertoire was evaluated using RTK rarefaction, the Chao1 estimator, and Recon v2.1 estimates of unobserved clonotypes. Generation probabilities for all TCRbeta clonotypes obtained by the gDNA method from a few donors were computed using OLGA. TCRdb took this table from immuneACCESS and kept in-frame rearrangements with V and J called. Such tables lack part of the clones; where checked against another copy, unresolved V genes explain under half of the gap, and the rest is unexplained. That table furnishes V, J and clone size, whereas the DNA furnished D and trimming. This sample comprises hundreds of thousands of clones, roughly 96% of them detected only once. The ten largest clones represent about 0.12% of the sample.

Taken from cysteine to phenylalanine, the CDR3 has 12 residues. The read is trimmed to its CDR3 DNA, 36 bases read in frame from base 1. In the germline V gene (reference sequence), CDR1 corresponds to MNHNY and CDR2 to SVGAGI. V is pared back by 6 bases and J by 6 bases, with 9 bases lying between the germline termini. The sequence was obtained from a woman in her twenties or thirties in good health. Recombination connected TRBV6-6 to TRBJ2-1, with TRBD2 as a weak D call on 5 bases. The sample comprised naive CD8+ T cells sorted from blood. This specimen's cell subset or site label, interpreted: CD45RA+CCR7+. The CDR3 in this case is CASRSSGNEQFF. The DNA sequence is given as TGTGCCAGCAGGTCGAGCGGCAATGAGCAGTTCTTC.